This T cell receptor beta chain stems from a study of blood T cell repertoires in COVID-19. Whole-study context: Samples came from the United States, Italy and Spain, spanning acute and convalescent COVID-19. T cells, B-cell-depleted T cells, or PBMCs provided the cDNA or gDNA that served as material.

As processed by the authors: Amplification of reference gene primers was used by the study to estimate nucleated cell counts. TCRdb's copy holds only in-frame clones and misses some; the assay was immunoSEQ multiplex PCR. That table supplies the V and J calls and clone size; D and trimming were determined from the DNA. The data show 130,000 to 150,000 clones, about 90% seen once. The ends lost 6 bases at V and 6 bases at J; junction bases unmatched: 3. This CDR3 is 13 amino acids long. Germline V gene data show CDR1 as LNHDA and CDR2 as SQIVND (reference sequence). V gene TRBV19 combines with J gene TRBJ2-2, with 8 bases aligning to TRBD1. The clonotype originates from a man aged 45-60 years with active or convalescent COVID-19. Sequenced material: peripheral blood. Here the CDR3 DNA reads TGTGCCAGTAGGCCACAGGGGGCCGGGGAGCTGTTTTTT. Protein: CASRPQGAGELFF.